Following are 27 T cell receptor beta chains from one sample sequenced in a study of immune characterization of retroperitoneal liposarcoma. TCRdb analysed the PCR reads with MiXCR anew, one entry per CDR3 protein. The sample includes approximately 9,600 distinct CDR3 sequences, under 35% of them seen just once. Input material: tumor tissue. Source of these receptors: a male donor with retroperitoneal liposarcoma.

The chain links TRBV6-1 to TRBJ2-1; TRBD1 might be the D (5 bases). The germline CDR1 and CDR2 sequences are MNHNS and SASEGT. This CDR3 is built from 14 residues. Trimming pared 6 bases from V and 0 bases from J, leaving 9 bases between. In DNA form, the CDR3 reads TGTGCCAGCAGAAGACAGAGCTCCTACAATGAGCAGTTCTTC. Translated, it gives CASRRQSSYNEQFF.

V usage is TRBV6-1 and J usage is TRBJ2-4; 12 positions agree with TRBD1. From germline, CDR1 is MNHNS and CDR2 SASEGT. CDR3 length equals 16 residues. Trimming cost V 6 bases and J 8 bases; bases outside gene matches: 11. The CDR3 sequence is CASSRRGQGAPDIQYF. In nucleotides, the CDR3 is TGTGCCAGCAGCCGTCGGGGACAGGGGGCGCCGGACATTCAGTACTTC.

The chain carries TRBV6-6 and TRBJ2-1, with 16 bases identical to TRBD2. CDR1 MNHNY and CDR2 SVGAGI come from the germline V gene (reference sequence). The CDR3 has 18 residues. V lost 6 bases, J lost 6 bases, and 11 bases stayed unmatched. The CDR3 sequence: CASRPGTSGRALSNEQFF. The CDR3 coding sequence is TGTGCCAGCAGACCCGGGACTAGCGGGAGGGCCCTCTCCAATGAGCAGTTCTTC.

This clonotype was observed a few times. V is TRBV7-8 and J is TRBJ2-1; tentative D call: TRBD2 (6 bases). CDR1 is SGHVS, CDR2 FQNEAQ, per germline. The CDR3 runs 14 residues. V dropped 4 bases and J dropped 10 bases, with 17 bases sitting between them. CDR3: CASSYRDFGYEQFF. The CDR3 DNA reads as TGTGCCAGCAGCTACCGGGACTTTGGATACGAGCAGTTCTTC.

The J gene is TRBJ2-3, the V gene TRBV6-1, with 7 bases fitting TRBD1. The J call is in doubt because the DNA end fits TRBJ2-5 better. The CDR3 sequence is 15 residues long. CDR1 MNHNS and CDR2 SASEGT come from the germline V gene. For the CDR3, the DNA is TGTGCCAGCAAGAAGTCCGGGACAGTAAGAGAGACCCAGTACTTC. Translated, it gives CASKKSGTVRETQYF.

This clonotype appeared a few times. This chain uses TRBV12-3 or TRBV12-4 with TRBJ2-5, with no clear D. Trimming left V 2 bases short and J 1 base short, with 8 bases between. The CDR3 contains 14 residues. The CDR3: CASSLPETQETQYF. The CDR3 nucleotides are TGTGCCAGCAGTTTACCAGAAACCCAAGAGACCCAGTACTTC.

This clonotype is medium-sized within its sample. CDR3 bases: TGTGCCAGCAGTCCCCTTTCTGGGGCCAACGTCCTGACTTTC. Amino acid sequence: CASSPLSGANVLTF. The genes are TRBV6-1 and TRBJ2-6; the D is unclear. This CDR3 has 14 residues. Between the trimmed V and J ends, which lost 5 bases and 1 base, there was a span of 6 bases. Germline V gene lookup returns CDR1 MNHNS and CDR2 SASEGT.

The table lists this clonotype with a few counts. The chain combines TRBV6-1 with TRBJ2-3, with TRBD2 identical over 7 bases. The CDR3 has 14 amino acids. From germline, CDR1 is MNHNS and CDR2 SASEGT. Trimming at V came to 9 bases and at J to 0 bases, leaving 6 bases not matched to a gene. This CDR3 is CASPGLTSTDTQYF. CDR3 nucleotides: TGTGCCAGTCCGGGACTAACTAGCACAGATACGCAGTATTTT.

This clonotype has a handful of counts. This chain joins TRBV12-3 or TRBV12-4 and TRBJ2-3; D is possibly TRBD1 (5 bases). V dropped 0 bases and J dropped 3 bases, with 10 bases sitting between them. This CDR3 region has 15 residues. This CDR3 reads CASSLALDRTDTQYF. In nucleotides, the CDR3 is TGTGCCAGCAGTTTAGCGCTTGACAGAACAGATACGCAGTATTTT.

This clonotype was counted only a few times. The chain carries TRBV6-1 and TRBJ2-1; unclear D gene. V dropped 6 bases and J dropped 10 bases, with 13 bases sitting between them. Per the germline V gene, CDR1 is MNHNS and CDR2 is SASEGT. The CDR3 has 12 residues. The CDR3 reads CASRDFSREQFF. CDR3 bases: TGTGCCAGCAGAGACTTTAGCCGGGAGCAGTTCTTC.

The V gene is TRBV7-9, the J gene TRBJ2-5; 10 bases fit TRBD1. Germline CDR1 SEHNR, CDR2 FQNEAQ (reference sequence). The CDR3 has 14 amino acids. V shed 7 bases and J 5 bases; nucleotides not matched to a gene: 7. Here the CDR3 reads CASKRDRGRETQYF. The DNA of the CDR3 is TGTGCCAGCAAGAGGGACAGGGGTAGGGAGACCCAGTACTTC.

V usage is TRBV11-2 and J usage is TRBJ2-7; 8 positions match TRBD2. The better agreement between TRBJ2-1 and the DNA end casts doubt on the J call. The germline CDR1 and CDR2 sequences are SGHAT and FQNNGV. The CDR3 runs to 13 residues. The CDR3 region is CASSSSGQETQFF. For the CDR3, the DNA is TGTGCCAGCAGCTCTAGCGGGCAAGAGACCCAGTTCTTC.

This clonotype ranks as medium-sized (0.01 to 0.1%). In DNA, the CDR3 is TGTGCCAGCAGACCTTATCAGGGACCCTCCTACGAGCAGTACTTC. The encoded protein is CASRPYQGPSYEQYF. V is TRBV7-8 and J is TRBJ2-7; D could derive from TRBD1 or TRBD2 (5 bases each). The CDR3 has 15 amino acids. V gave up 6 bases and J gave up 0 bases, with 15 bases separating them. Germline-derived CDR1 and CDR2 are SGHVS and FQNEAQ.

This clonotype was seen at least ten times. This chain links TRBV7-3 with TRBJ2-3; TRBD2 matches at 10 bases. The J call is uncertain, as TRBJ2-7 better fits the DNA end. Germline V lookup: CDR1 SGHTA, CDR2 FQGTGA. This CDR3 spans 15 amino acids. This CDR3 is CASSSDGTSDNEQYF. CDR3 DNA: TGTGCCAGCAGTTCGGACGGGACTAGCGACAATGAGCAGTACTTC.

This sequence joins TRBV12-3 or TRBV12-4 and TRBJ2-1; D ambiguous. The CDR3 contains 13 residues. Trimming pared 6 bases from V and 13 bases from J, leaving 19 bases between. The CDR3 nucleotides are TGTGCCAGCAGCCTAACGACCAAGGAGACCCAGTTCTTC. It encodes CASSLTTKETQFF.

The V gene is TRBV6-1, the J gene TRBJ2-1; TRBD2 matches at 11 bases. The DNA end lines up better with TRBJ2-7; the J call may be wrong. CDR1 is MNHNS and CDR2 is SASEGT in the germline V gene. CDR3 length: 14 amino acids. CDR3: CASSLLAGDNEQYF. The CDR3 coding sequence is TGTGCCAGCTCTCTACTAGCGGGAGACAATGAGCAGTACTTC.

This clonotype was counted only a few times. The V and J genes are TRBV6-1 and TRBJ1-6; D unresolved. CDR3 length: 14 amino acids. V was shortened by 2 bases and J by 9 bases, with 11 bases between the two germline ends. Germline V gives CDR1 MNHNS, CDR2 SASEGT. DNA of the CDR3: TGTGCCAGCAGTGAATTCGCGGGGAGTTCACCCCTCCACTTT. This sequence encodes CASSEFAGSSPLHF.

The chain joins TRBV6-4 to TRBJ2-3, with 11 bases fitting TRBD2. The J call is in doubt because the DNA end fits TRBJ2-7 better. The CDR3 spans 16 residues. Germline CDR1 is MRHNA and CDR2 is SNTAGT. In DNA form, the CDR3 reads TGTGCCAGCAGTAGTAGCGGGGGGGCTGGCTACAATGAGCAGTACTTC. Amino acid sequence: CASSSSGGAGYNEQYF.

The table lists this clonotype with a few counts. The CDR3 is CASSSGGWGYTF. CDR3 DNA sequence: TGTGCCAGCAGTTCAGGGGGGTGGGGCTACACCTTC. The V gene is TRBV27, the J gene TRBJ1-2; 7 positions match TRBD1. CDR1 and CDR2 (germline): MNHEY, SMNVEV (reference sequence). V lost 4 bases to trimming and J lost 8 bases; unmatched junction nucleotides: 4. The CDR3 has 12 residues.

The CDR3 loop is CASSLGRVAFF. For the CDR3, the DNA is TGTGCCAGCAGCTTAGGACGGGTAGCTTTCTTT. V usage is TRBV7-8 and J usage is TRBJ1-1; no clear D gene. Germline lookup yields CDR1 SGHVS and CDR2 FQNEAQ. V was shortened by 1 base and J by 10 bases, with 7 bases between the two germline ends. The CDR3 has 11 amino acids.

The V call is TRBV7-9, the J call TRBJ2-1, with TRBD2 matching over 7 bases. The CDR3 length is 12 residues. The V gene end was trimmed by 6 bases and the J gene end by 9 bases; junction bases not matched to a gene: 5. The germline gives CDR1 SEHNR, CDR2 FQNEAQ (reference sequence). The chain's CDR3 is CASSGREVEQFF. The CDR3 DNA is TGTGCCAGCAGTGGACGGGAGGTTGAGCAGTTCTTC.

This clonotype was detected many times. The genes are TRBV12-3 or TRBV12-4 and TRBJ2-1; TRBD2 aligns across 9 bases. TRBJ2-7 explains the end of the DNA better; the J call may be wrong. This CDR3 region has 17 residues. The CDR3 nucleotides read TGTGCCAGCACTCCCGGGAGAGTTAGCGGGAGAAGGTACGAGCAGTACTTC. It translates to CASTPGRVSGRRYEQYF.

This chain joins TRBV7-6 and TRBJ2-3, with TRBD2 matching over 11 bases. This CDR3 has 15 residues. Trimming at V came to 5 bases and at J to 11 bases, leaving 12 bases not matched to a gene. In germline, CDR1 is SGHVS, CDR2 FNYEAQ. DNA of the CDR3: TGTGCCAGCAGCGCCACTAGCGGGGGTTACAATGAGCAGTATTTT. Its translation is CASSATSGGYNEQYF.

V is TRBV6-1 and J is TRBJ2-5; D is unresolved. Germline values: CDR1 MNHNS, CDR2 SASEGT. Trimming stripped 8 bases from V and 1 base from J, with 11 bases between. The CDR3 runs to 13 residues. The CDR3 here is CASLGMRQETQYF. For the CDR3, the DNA is TGTGCCAGCTTAGGCATGCGCCAAGAGACCCAGTACTTC.

The chain has TRBV7-6 and TRBJ2-1; D possibly corresponds to TRBD2 (6 bases). This CDR3 is built from 11 residues. Germline V CDR1 and CDR2: SGHVS, FNYEAQ. V lost 6 bases, J lost 15 bases, and 15 bases lay in between. The CDR3 loop is CASSNTKEGFF. The CDR3 DNA reads TGTGCCAGCAGTAACACCAAGGAGGGGTTCTTC.

The chain uses TRBV4-3 and TRBJ2-4, with D perhaps matching TRBD1 (6 bases). TRBJ2-7 matches the DNA end more closely, so the J call is doubtful. Germline CDR1 LGHNA, CDR2 YSLEER. The CDR3 has 13 amino acids. The DNA of the CDR3 is TGCGCCAGCAGCCAAGAACAGGGAAACGAGCAGTACTTC. This encodes CASSQEQGNEQYF.

This clonotype was seen only a few times. The gene calls are TRBV6-6 and TRBJ2-7, with D possibly called TRBD1 or TRBD2 (5 bases each). The V and J ends lost 2 bases and 6 bases respectively, with 14 bases between them. The CDR3 loop spans 14 amino acids. Looked up from germline, CDR1 is MNHNY and CDR2 is SVGAGI (reference sequence). CDR3 loop: CASSYDRGRVEQYF. The CDR3 DNA follows: TGTGCCAGCAGTTACGACCGGGGCAGGGTCGAGCAGTACTTC.